This T cell receptor (beta chain) was retrieved from a study of siplizumab effects on memory and regulatory T cells (dated by TCRdb to between 2018 and 2021). Concerning the study at large: The effect of the anti-CD2 antibody siplizumab on alloreactive T-cell subsets was examined in allogeneic mixed lymphocyte reactions constructed from human PBMCs. The paper's findings and limits, for the study overall: Whether proliferating Tregs from siplizumab cultures actually had suppressive function was not functionally confirmed. Unstimulated naive T cells appeared more diverse than memory T cells, and naive cells seemed to contribute substantially to the alloresponse. In reactions with siplizumab, an average of 68.8% of mappable alloreactive CD4+ clones were Treg-derived, compared with around 28% in control reactions. The cumulative frequency of alloreactive sequences that could be traced back to unstimulated CD4+ memory T cells was significantly reduced by siplizumab. A naive or memory phenotype could not be assigned to roughly 80-96% of proliferating CD4+ or CD8+ clones. Because sequences at frequencies below about 10^-5 were poorly captured, only a minor fraction of alloreactive clones could be mapped back to unstimulated subsets.

In addition, sequencing in three donor pairs included unstimulated CD8+ effector memory subsets alongside CD4+ naive, CD8+ naive, CD8+ TEMRA and CD4+ memory subsets. TCRbeta CDR3 sequencing was performed on sorted unstimulated T cells and on proliferating T cells recovered from mixed lymphocyte reactions. Fresh whole blood from more than 9 HLA-typed healthy donors served as the source for isolating PBMCs. Library construction relied on the immunoSEQ multiplex PCR assay. Approximately 10^5 TCR templates per sample were assayed by the deep sequencing platform. Genomic DNA extracted from sorted T cells was the material used for TCRbeta CDR3 sequencing. The study's own analysis went as follows. The R programming language was used for clonal analysis of the TCRbeta CDR3 data. Unstimulated samples were compared with post-reaction CFSE-low samples to define alloreactive CD4+ and CD8+ clones. By matching sequences to the repertoires of sorted unstimulated Treg and non-Treg cells, each alloreactive CD4+ clone was assigned a regulatory or non-regulatory origin. Drawn from immuneACCESS, this table holds only the in-frame rearrangements with V and J called that TCRdb kept. Clones are partly lost; checked studies trace under half to an unresolved V gene and leave the rest unexplained. The V and J calls and clone size are taken from that table; D and trimming were inferred from the DNA. Here the sample has some 52,000 clones; 95% to 98% occur a single time. The ten most abundant clones make up approximately 0.6% of the sample.

V has 5 bases trimmed and J has 6 bases trimmed; junction bases matching no gene number 8. CDR1 and CDR2, per the germline V gene, are MNHEY and SVGAGI. Reading from cysteine to phenylalanine, the CDR3 counts 15 amino acids. Of all the DNA, just the CDR3 is kept, 45 bases in frame from base 1. For this clone: No cognate antigen has been identified for it. Per-base quality was not reported, and no clone a single base away is much larger than it.

The chain is assembled from TRBV6-5 and TRBJ1-2; 11 of the junction bases match TRBD1. The material sequenced was naive CD4+ T cells sorted from blood. Per the publication, the cell subset or site label means: unstimulated naive T cells. This clonotype was obtained from a human donor in good health. The DNA reads as follows: TGTGCCAGCAGTAAATTCAGGACAGGGGGCCATGGCTACACCTTC. Its protein product is CASSKFRTGGHGYTF.